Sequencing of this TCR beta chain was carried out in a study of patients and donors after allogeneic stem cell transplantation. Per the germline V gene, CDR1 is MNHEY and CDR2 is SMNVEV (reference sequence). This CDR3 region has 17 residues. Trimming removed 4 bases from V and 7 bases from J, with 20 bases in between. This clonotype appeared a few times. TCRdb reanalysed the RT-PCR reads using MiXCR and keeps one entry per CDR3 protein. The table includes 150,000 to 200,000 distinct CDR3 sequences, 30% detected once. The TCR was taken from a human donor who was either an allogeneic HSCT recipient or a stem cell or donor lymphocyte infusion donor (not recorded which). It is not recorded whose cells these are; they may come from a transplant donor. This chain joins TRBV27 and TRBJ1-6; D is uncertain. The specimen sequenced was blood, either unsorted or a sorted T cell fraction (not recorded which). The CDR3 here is CASSWLGRRRENSPLHF. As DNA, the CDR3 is TGTGCCAGCAGTTGGTTGGGCCGCCGGAGGGAAAATTCACCCCTCCACTTT.